The next 27 T cell receptor beta chains were all read from a single sample in a study of neurological immune-mediated disorders. TCRdb processed the 5' RACE reads anew with MiXCR; each CDR3 protein has one entry. This table holds 40,000 to 60,000 distinct CDR3 sequences, about 3% found once. Sequencing was performed on PBMCs. These receptor sequences come from a middle-aged man with multiple sclerosis.

The rearrangement links TRBV7-6 to TRBJ2-7; no firm D call. Trimming took 5 bases from V and 7 from J, leaving 27 bases between them. The CDR3 runs to 17 residues. In germline, CDR1 is SGHVS, CDR2 FNYEAQ. CDR3 residues: CASSPSPGGHRPGEQYF. Written as DNA, the CDR3 is TGTGCCAGCAGCCCATCTCCTGGCGGTCATAGGCCCGGTGAGCAGTACTTC. Full variable domain (missing parts from reference TRBV7-6 and TRBJ2-7): GAGVSQSPRYKVTKRGQDVALRCDPISGHVSLYWYRQALGQGPEFLTYFNYEAQQDKSGLPNDRFSAERPEGSISTLTIQRTEQRDSAMYRCASSPSPGGHRPGEQYFGPGTRLTVT.

This clonotype has a count of ten or more. This rearrangement joins TRBV29-1 to TRBJ2-2, with 7 bases lining up with TRBD2. CDR3 length: 13 residues. Per germline, CDR1 SQVTM and CDR2 ANQGSEA. V dropped 3 bases and J dropped 3; count of bases not matched to a gene: 1. The CDR3 loop is CSVERGYTGELFF. CDR3 bases: TGCAGCGTTGAGCGGGGGTACACCGGGGAGCTGTTTTTT.

This clonotype was observed many times. The chain links TRBV7-9 to TRBJ1-2; the match to TRBD1 covers 9 bases. The CDR3 has 13 residues. CDR1 is SEHNR and CDR2 is FQNEAQ in the germline V gene (reference sequence). The V and J ends lost 7 bases and 6 bases, in that order; junction bases with no gene match: 6. This CDR3 reads CASTVQGANGYTF. CDR3 nucleotide sequence: TGTGCCAGCACCGTACAGGGGGCAAATGGCTACACCTTC.

In its sample, this clonotype was seen many times. The rearrangement uses TRBV12-3 or TRBV12-4 and TRBJ1-2; D perhaps matches TRBD1 (5 bases). Deletions cut 5 bases from V and 2 bases from J, with 18 bases between. The CDR3 has 16 residues. Here the CDR3 DNA reads TGTGCCAGCAGTCCGGGACCGAGGTCCGGGAACTATGGCTACACCTTC. As protein: CASSPGPRSGNYGYTF.

This clonotype was counted ten times or more. The rearrangement links TRBV5-1 to TRBJ2-5; 7 positions match TRBD1. V shed 3 bases and J 7 bases; nucleotides not matched to a gene: 12. The germline V gene encodes CDR1 SGHRS and CDR2 YFSETQ. The CDR3 contains 15 residues. CDR3 sequence: CASSYSQGDLGTQYF. The CDR3 DNA follows: TGCGCCAGCAGCTATTCCCAGGGGGACCTAGGGACCCAGTACTTC.

The sample holds many counts of this clonotype. V is TRBV12-3 or TRBV12-4 and J is TRBJ1-6, with a possible D match to TRBD1 (5 bases). V dropped 6 bases and J dropped 10 bases, with 16 bases sitting between them. The CDR3 is 14 residues long. The CDR3 nucleotides read TGTGCCAGCAGCCCGGGACGGCGGGGATCACCCCTCCACTTT. Amino acid sequence: CASSPGRRGSPLHF.

This clonotype was seen at least ten times. The genes are TRBV15 and TRBJ1-1; no clear D. The germline CDR1 and CDR2 sequences are LNHNV and YYDKDF (reference sequence). The CDR3 runs 12 residues. Trimming took 0 bases from V and 11 from J, leaving 10 bases between them. The CDR3 here is CATSRDSMPAFF. The CDR3, as DNA: TGTGCCACCAGCAGAGACTCCATGCCTGCTTTCTTT. Full variable domain (rest looked up from reference TRBV15 and TRBJ1-1): DAMVIQNPRYQVTQFGKPVTLSCSQTLNHNVMYWYQQKSSQAPKLLFHYYDKDFNNEADTPDNFQSRRPNTSFCFLDIRSPGLGDTAMYLCATSRDSMPAFFGQGTRLTVV.

At least ten counts were recorded for this clonotype. The chain combines TRBV5-5 with TRBJ1-2; D remains ambiguous. Germline lookup yields CDR1 SGHKS and CDR2 YYEKEE (reference sequence). The CDR3 has 15 amino acids. V dropped 0 bases and J dropped 2 bases, with 11 bases sitting between them. Here the CDR3 DNA reads TGTGCCAGCAGCTTGGAGATCGTGAGAAACTATGGCTACACCTTC. Residues: CASSLEIVRNYGYTF. Full variable domain (outside the CDR3, taken from reference TRBV5-5 and TRBJ1-2): DAGVTQSPTHLIKTRGQQVTLRCSPISGHKSVSWYQQVLGQGPQFIFQYYEKEERGRGNFPDRFSARQFPNYSSELNVNALLLGDSALYLCASSLEIVRNYGYTFGSGTRLTVV.

This clonotype was picked up a small number of times. The rearrangement uses TRBV20-1 and TRBJ1-1; D is unresolved. V lost 3 bases and J 2 bases, leaving 10 bases between the germline ends. Germline V gene sequence: CDR1 DFQATT, CDR2 SNEGSKA (reference sequence). The CDR3 has 13 residues. The CDR3 DNA reads TGCAGTGCTAGTAGAAAGGGAAACACTGAAGCTTTCTTT. It codes for CSASRKGNTEAFF.

This clonotype was counted ten times or more. The chain employs TRBV5-1 and TRBJ2-7, with 12 positions matching TRBD1. The CDR3 contains 15 residues. CDR1 SGHRS and CDR2 YFSETQ come from the germline V gene. With V trimmed by 2 bases and J by 7 bases, 7 bases remained unmatched. The CDR3 DNA reads as TGCGCCAGCAGCTTACCGGGACAGGGGGCTCGTGAGCAGTACTTC. Translation gives CASSLPGQGAREQYF.

J is TRBJ2-2 and V is TRBV3-1; D is tentatively TRBD1 or TRBD2 (5 bases each). This CDR3 comprises 16 residues. Between the trimmed V and J ends, which lost 4 bases and 3 bases, there was a span of 15 bases. Per the germline V gene, CDR1 is LGHDT and CDR2 is YNNKEL (reference sequence). CDR3 nucleotides: TGTGCCAGCAGCCCGACACCCGGGACCCACACCGGGGAGCTGTTTTTT. Translated: CASSPTPGTHTGELFF.

This clonotype was seen ten or more times. V and J are TRBV11-1 and TRBJ1-1; weak D call: TRBD1 (6 bases). The V and J ends lost 5 bases and 3 bases respectively, with 13 bases between them. Per germline, CDR1 SGHAT and CDR2 FQDESV (reference sequence). CDR3 size: 14 residues. CDR3 nucleotide sequence: TGTGCCAGCAGCCGAGAGGGGGGCCACACTGAAGCTTTCTTT. Its protein product is CASSREGGHTEAFF.

Ten or more counts support this clonotype. DNA for the CDR3: TGTGCCAGCAGCCAAGATCGAGGCAGGGGGGGTGAGCAGTTCTTC. Translating it yields CASSQDRGRGGEQFF. V and J are TRBV3-1 and TRBJ2-1; D possibly uses TRBD1 or TRBD2 (7 bases each). V was shortened by 0 bases and J by 9 bases, with 15 bases between the two germline ends. The germline V gene encodes CDR1 LGHDT and CDR2 YNNKEL (reference sequence). This CDR3 is built from 15 residues.

As to this clonotype: Just one base apart from a much larger clone, this may be a read error. The chain couples TRBV29-1 to TRBJ1-1; D remains unclear. With 7 bases removed from V and 1 base from J, the gap between germline ends came to 16 bases. The CDR3 is made up of 14 amino acids. From germline, CDR1 is SQVTM and CDR2 ANQGSEA. The DNA of the CDR3 is TGCAGCGCTAGAGGACCGAAGGCGAACACTGAAGCTTTCTTT. Amino acid sequence: CSARGPKANTEAFF.

This clonotype appeared many times. The rearrangement joins TRBV7-9 to TRBJ2-2, with TRBD2 matching 10 bases. After removal of 8 bases from V and 0 bases from J, the junction contained 6 bases not matched to a gene. This CDR3 spans 16 amino acids. The germline CDR1 and CDR2 sequences are SEHNR and FQNEAQ (reference sequence). CDR3 coding DNA: TGTGCCAGCCCGGAGCGGGGGGGCCCGAACACCGGGGAGCTGTTTTTT. Its translation: CASPERGGPNTGELFF. Full variable domain (rest looked up from reference TRBV7-9 and TRBJ2-2): DTGVSQNPRHKITKRGQNVTFRCDPISEHNRLYWYRQTLGQGPEFLTYFQNEAQLEKSRLLSDRFSAERPKGSFSTLEIQRTEQGDSAMYLCASPERGGPNTGELFFGEGSRLTVL.

This clonotype was picked up many times. The V call is TRBV5-6, the J call TRBJ2-7; 8 bases line up with TRBD1. CDR3 length: 16 amino acids. Germline CDR1 SGHDT, CDR2 YYEEEE. Losses at the gene ends were 4 bases for V and 4 bases for J; bases not matched to a gene: 13. This CDR3 reads CASSALTGGHEYEQYF. DNA for the CDR3: TGTGCCAGCAGCGCCCTAACAGGGGGTCATGAGTACGAGCAGTACTTC.

Many counts were recorded for this clonotype. The chain couples TRBV5-1 to TRBJ2-3; 9 positions match TRBD1. This CDR3 has 15 residues. Per the germline V gene, CDR1 is SGHRS and CDR2 is YFSETQ. The V gene end was trimmed by 3 bases and the J gene end by 2 bases; junction bases not matched to a gene: 4. This chain's CDR3 is CASSYDRGDTDTQYF. In DNA, the CDR3 is TGCGCCAGCAGCTACGACAGGGGGGACACAGATACGCAGTATTTT.

The sample holds many counts of this clonotype. The DNA of the CDR3 is TGTGCCATCACCTCGGACAGGGGGACCGGGGAGCTGTTTTTT. Protein product: CAITSDRGTGELFF. The chain carries TRBV10-3 and TRBJ2-2, with TRBD1 matching 10 bases. With V trimmed by 7 bases and J by 5 bases, 4 bases remained unmatched. The CDR3 loop spans 14 amino acids. In germline, CDR1 is ENHRY, CDR2 SYGVKD.

This clonotype occurred many times. The gene calls are TRBV7-3 and TRBJ2-5, with 9 nucleotides matching TRBD1. Germline V CDR1 and CDR2: SGHTA, FQGTGA. The CDR3 totals 15 residues. Trimming removed 3 bases from V and 5 bases from J; junction bases left unmatched: 7. The CDR3 bases are TGTGCCAGCAGCTTGGGACAGGGAGTAGTTGAGACCCAGTACTTC. Translation: CASSLGQGVVETQYF.

This clonotype was seen at least ten times. The chain uses TRBV7-2 and TRBJ2-7; D call uncertain. Trimming pared 4 bases from V and 0 bases from J, leaving 10 bases between. The CDR3 sequence is 14 residues long. CDR1 is SGHTA, CDR2 FQGNSA, per germline. For the CDR3, the DNA is TGTGCCAGCAGCTCGTACTATAGCTCCTACGAGCAGTACTTC. Encoded protein: CASSSYYSSYEQYF.

This clonotype showed up many times. This sequence joins TRBV5-1 and TRBJ1-1; possibly TRBD1 for D (5 bases). Trimming pared 1 base from V and 0 bases from J, leaving 7 bases between. CDR1 is SGHRS and CDR2 is YFSETQ in the germline V gene. The CDR3 contains 14 residues. CDR3 bases: TGCGCCAGCAGCTTGAGGGGTATGAACACTGAAGCTTTCTTT. Protein: CASSLRGMNTEAFF.

This clonotype was found many times. Germline is not matched at one junction end, which may reflect a read error. The V and J genes are TRBV4-1 and TRBJ1-6, with 10 bases identical to TRBD1. CDR3 length: 16 amino acids. Germline V gene sequence: CDR1 MGHRA, CDR2 YSYEKL. This chain's CDR3 is CASSLREGTGDSPLNF. The CDR3, as DNA: TGCGCCAGCAGCTTACGTGAAGGGACAGGGGATTCACCCCTCAACTTT.

This clonotype came up many times. This chain uses TRBV20-1 with TRBJ1-4; 7 bases line up with TRBD1. Germline loops: CDR1 DFQATT, CDR2 SNEGSKA (reference sequence). J gave up 1 base and V 5 bases, and 10 bases lay outside the gene matches. The CDR3 loop spans 16 amino acids. The CDR3 DNA follows: TGCAGTGCTCGACAGGGACCGTGGGGAACTAATGAAAAACTGTTTTTT. Its protein product is CSARQGPWGTNEKLFF.

In its sample, this clonotype was seen many times. The rearrangement joins TRBV5-1 to TRBJ1-3; D possibly corresponds to TRBD1 (5 bases). The ends were cut back, 2 bases at V and 0 bases at J, with 12 bases in the middle. This CDR3 is built from 16 residues. CDR1 SGHRS and CDR2 YFSETQ come from the germline V gene. CDR3 sequence: CASSLVGVGSGNTIYF. The CDR3 region has the DNA TGCGCCAGCAGCTTAGTAGGGGTTGGCTCTGGAAACACCATATATTTT.

This clonotype was counted at least ten times. The V gene is TRBV20-1, the J gene TRBJ1-6; maybe TRBD1 (6 bases). Germline lookup yields CDR1 DFQATT and CDR2 SNEGSKA (reference sequence). The V end lost 4 bases, the J end lost 2 bases, and 9 bases lay between the germline ends. CDR3 length equals 14 residues. In nucleotides, the CDR3 is TGCAGTGCTACGAGGGACACCTATAATTCACCCCTCCACTTT. Its protein product is CSATRDTYNSPLHF.

This clonotype was counted many times. This sequence joins TRBV20-1 and TRBJ1-3, with a possible D match to TRBD1 (6 bases). This CDR3 has 17 residues. The V gene lost 0 bases and the J gene lost 4 bases, with 19 bases spanning the gap. Germline V gene data show CDR1 as DFQATT and CDR2 as SNEGSKA (reference sequence). The CDR3 region is CSARDIEAARGGNTIYF. In DNA form, the CDR3 reads TGCAGTGCTAGAGATATCGAGGCGGCTAGGGGGGGAAACACCATATATTTT.

This clonotype was found many times. This rearrangement joins TRBV5-1 to TRBJ2-3; TRBD1 matches at 11 bases. Unmatched junction bases numbered 9, after V lost 0 bases and J lost 6 bases. This CDR3 contains 17 residues. The V gene's germline CDR1 is SGHRS and CDR2 YFSETQ. The CDR3 DNA is TGCGCCAGCAGCTTGGCCCCTCCGGGGACAGGGGGGGATACGCAGTATTTT. Translating gives CASSLAPPGTGGDTQYF.